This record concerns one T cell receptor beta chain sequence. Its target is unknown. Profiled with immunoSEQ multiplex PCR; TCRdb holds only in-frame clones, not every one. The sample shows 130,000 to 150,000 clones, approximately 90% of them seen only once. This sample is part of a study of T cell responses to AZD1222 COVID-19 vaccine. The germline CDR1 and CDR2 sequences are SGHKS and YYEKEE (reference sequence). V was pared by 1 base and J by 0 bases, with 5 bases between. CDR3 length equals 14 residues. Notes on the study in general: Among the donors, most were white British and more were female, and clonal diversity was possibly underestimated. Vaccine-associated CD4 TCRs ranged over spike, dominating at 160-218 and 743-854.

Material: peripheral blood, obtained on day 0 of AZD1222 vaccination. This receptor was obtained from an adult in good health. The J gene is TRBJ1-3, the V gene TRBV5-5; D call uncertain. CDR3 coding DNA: TGTGCCAGCAGCTTGCTCCTCTCTGGAAACACCATATATTTT. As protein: CASSLLLSGNTIYF.